These 17 T cell receptor beta chains share one sample of origin, sequenced in a study of T cells expressing NK-cell markers. TCRdb re-analyzed the 5' RACE reads; it lists each CDR3 protein once, without DNA. In all, the sample yields some 600,000 distinct CDR3 sequences. Sample: blood T cells: a sorted CD56 or NKG2C T cell subset, CD4+ or CD8+ T cells, or bulk PBMC T cells (not recorded which). These TCRs come from a man in his late teens or twenties in good health.

The chain has TRBV6-5 and TRBJ1-6. The germline V gene encodes CDR1 MNHEY and CDR2 SVGAGI. The CDR3 is 16 amino acids. This chain's CDR3 is CASSYSRGRNNSPLHF.

This chain uses TRBV29-1 with TRBJ1-2; lacking DNA, the TRBD1 call made by TCRdb goes unchecked. CDR3 length equals 14 residues. Germline CDR1 is SQVTM and CDR2 is ANQGSEA. The CDR3 sequence is CSVEDRGAHYGYTF.

V gene TRBV12-3 or TRBV12-4 combines with J gene TRBJ2-3; lacking DNA, the TRBD2 call made by TCRdb goes unchecked. The CDR3 is 14 residues long. CDR3: CASTPKGPPDTQYF.

The chain joins TRBV29-1 to TRBJ2-4; with no DNA, the TCRdb D assignment of TRBD1 cannot be verified. Germline assignment: CDR1 SQVTM and CDR2 ANQGSEA. This CDR3 region has 17 residues. This chain's CDR3 is CSVEVGTGSDGIDIQYF.

The rearrangement uses TRBV5-6 and TRBJ2-1; TCRdb lists TRBD1, though no DNA is available to test this call. Germline V CDR1 and CDR2: SGHDT, YYEEEE. The CDR3 is 16 amino acids. CDR3: CASSLAGTGLVREQFF.

The chain employs TRBV5-1 and TRBJ2-2. CDR3 length: 17 residues. Germline V gene sequence: CDR1 SGHRS, CDR2 YFSETQ. The CDR3 sequence is CASTTNIGRTNTGELFF.

V gene TRBV6-5 combines with J gene TRBJ2-5; TCRdb gives TRBD2 as the D gene, but with no DNA this cannot be confirmed. The germline gives CDR1 MNHEY, CDR2 SVGAGI. The CDR3 length is 19 residues. CDR3 in amino acids: CASSYPEWTSGRPQETQYF.

CDR3 in amino acids: CASSQVIGREKLFF. The chain combines TRBV14 with TRBJ1-4. The CDR3 is made up of 14 amino acids. Germline values: CDR1 SGHDN, CDR2 FVKESK.

This chain joins TRBV20-1 and TRBJ2-1. Germline V gene data show CDR1 as DFQATT and CDR2 as SNEGSKA (reference sequence). The CDR3 is 15 amino acids. CDR3 in amino acids: CSAFGPLHLYNEQFF.

This chain links TRBV11-2 with TRBJ2-1; TCRdb outputs TRBD2, but without DNA this stays unchecked. The germline gives CDR1 SGHAT, CDR2 FQNNGV. The CDR3 runs 16 residues. CDR3 loop: CASSLRGAQGSNEQFF.

This chain connects TRBV27 to TRBJ2-7; TCRdb reports TRBD1, a call that lacks DNA to check it against. The V gene's germline CDR1 is MNHEY and CDR2 SMNVEV (reference sequence). The CDR3 is 16 amino acids. This chain's CDR3 is CASSLGAGSSPDEQYF.

This rearrangement joins TRBV5-1 to TRBJ2-7; the D call of TRBD1 rests on TCRdb alone, since no DNA is present to check it. Germline V gene lookup returns CDR1 SGHRS and CDR2 YFSETQ. The CDR3 contains 17 residues. CDR3: CASSRSGPQGGSYEQYF. Using reference TRBV5-1 and TRBJ2-7 for the parts outside the CDR3, the full variable domain is KAGVTQTPRYLIKTRGQQVTLSCSPISGHRSVSWYQQTPGQGLQFLFEYFSETQRNKGNFPGRFSGRQFSNSRSEMNVSTLELGDSALYLCASSRSGPQGGSYEQYFGPGTRLTVT.

This chain joins TRBV20-1 and TRBJ2-5; TCRdb indicates TRBD2, and absent DNA this call remains unverified. CDR1 and CDR2 (germline): DFQATT, SNEGSKA (reference sequence). The CDR3 extends over 15 amino acids. Here the CDR3 reads CSARVHGSGYETQYF.

The CDR3 region is CATQPGGAETQYF. This rearrangement joins TRBV6-1 to TRBJ2-5; without DNA, the TCRdb call of TRBD1 cannot be checked. The germline V gene encodes CDR1 MNHNS and CDR2 SASEGT. The length of the CDR3 is 13 residues.

The J gene is TRBJ2-3, the V gene TRBV25-1; the D gene TCRdb calls, TRBD1, cannot be checked with no DNA. This CDR3 is built from 13 residues. Germline values: CDR1 MGHDK, CDR2 SYGVNS. This CDR3 reads CARHWDSTDTQYF.

The chain uses TRBV20-1 and TRBJ2-2; absent DNA, TCRdb's TRBD1 call cannot be checked. The germline gives CDR1 DFQATT, CDR2 SNEGSKA (reference sequence). The CDR3 totals 19 residues. The CDR3 region is CSAPPTGGHPLFEGGELFF.

CDR3 amino acids: CASSQVEAGELFF. This chain connects TRBV4-3 to TRBJ2-2. The V gene's germline CDR1 is LGHNA and CDR2 YSLEER. The CDR3 covers 13 residues.